Listed below are T cell receptor beta chains from one sample, sequenced in a study of identical twins. TCRdb processed the 5' RACE reads anew with MiXCR; each CDR3 protein has one entry. Among 1.5 million to 2 million distinct CDR3 sequences listed, about 32% were seen once. Input material: cord blood. The source is a newborn girl in good health. Both conserved end residues are part of each CDR3. A D gene is named only where the DNA matches it firmly. The size of a clone is reported for some rows only, either as once, few or many, or as a class for expanded clones.

size,D,J,V,CDR3
NA,NA,TRBJ1-6,TRBV6-6,CASSYEVGAPVISPLHF
NA,NA,TRBJ1-2,TRBV7-4,CASTHRARNYGYTF
few,NA,TRBJ2-7,TRBV28,CASSLLRFPYEQYF
NA,TRBD1,TRBJ1-4,TRBV20-1,CSASNRGGEKLFF
NA,TRBD1,TRBJ1-4,TRBV20-1,CSAPTGANEKLFF
NA,TRBD2,TRBJ2-1,TRBV6-2/TRBV6-3,CASSASGRVYNEQFF
few,NA,TRBJ2-3,TRBV5-6,CASSPLGGAGDTQYF
NA,NA,TRBJ2-3,TRBV7-2,CASSGIFGDTQYF
few,NA,TRBJ2-3,TRBV7-9,CASSLVQISTDTQYF
few,TRBD2,TRBJ2-1,TRBV7-9,CASSLRSGGDNEQFF
NA,NA,TRBJ2-4,TRBV7-6,CASSPPTRQEIQYF
NA,NA,TRBJ1-2,TRBV6-1,CASSEGGVLHGYTF
few,TRBD1,NA,TRBV6-5,CASSRRGQGAFEQYF
few,TRBD2,TRBJ2-3,TRBV4-2,CASSLAGGRRTDTQYF
many,NA,TRBJ2-7,TRBV27,CASSLSGVHYEQYF
NA,TRBD1,TRBJ2-1,TRBV6-6,CASSGTGTNEQFF
NA,TRBD1,TRBJ2-1,TRBV6-1,CASPDRGQGSSYNEQFF
few,NA,TRBJ1-6,TRBV20-1,CSARVGGEGNSPLHF
NA,TRBD2,TRBJ2-4,TRBV4-1,CASSQLSGGDVKNIQYF
few,NA,TRBJ1-2,TRBV20-1,CSARFSGKGYTF
NA,NA,TRBJ1-2,TRBV12-3/TRBV12-4,CASSLRDRYGYTF
NA,TRBD1,TRBJ1-3,TRBV7-2,CASSLARTGRNTIYF
NA,NA,TRBJ1-5,TRBV6-6,CASNTLKTHFSNQPQHF
NA,TRBD1,TRBJ2-7,TRBV9,CASSVGGQVSYEQYF
many,NA,TRBJ2-3,TRBV7-2,CASSPHLDTQYF
few,NA,TRBJ2-7,TRBV6-6,CASTPRSDSYEQYF
NA,NA,TRBJ2-1,TRBV7-8,CASSSLPFHNEQFF
few,NA,TRBJ2-7,TRBV7-9,CASSLMDSPSYEQYF
NA,NA,TRBJ1-2,TRBV18,CASSPLAASNYGYTF
NA,TRBD1,TRBJ2-7,TRBV20-1,CSAGRTGRGYEQYF
NA,TRBD2,NA,TRBV6-6,CASSYSNLSGSYEQYF
few,TRBD2,TRBJ2-2,TRBV5-1,CASSLDPSGVAGELFF
NA,NA,TRBJ1-5,TRBV20-1,CSPQGRGSNQPQHF
NA,NA,TRBJ2-2,TRBV10-3,CATGLGRTGELFF
few,TRBD1,TRBJ1-2,TRBV11-2,CASSLWDREPSNYGYTF